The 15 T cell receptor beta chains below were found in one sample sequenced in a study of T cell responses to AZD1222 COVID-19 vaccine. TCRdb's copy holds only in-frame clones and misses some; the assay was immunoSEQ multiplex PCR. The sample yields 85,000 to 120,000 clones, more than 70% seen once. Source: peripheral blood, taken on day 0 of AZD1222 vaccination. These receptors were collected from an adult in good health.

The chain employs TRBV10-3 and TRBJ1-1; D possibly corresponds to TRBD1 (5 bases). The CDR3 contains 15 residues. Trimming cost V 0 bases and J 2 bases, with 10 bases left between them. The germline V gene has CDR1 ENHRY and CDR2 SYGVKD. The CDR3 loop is CAISESPDSNTEAFF. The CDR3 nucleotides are TGTGCCATCAGTGAGTCCCCCGACAGTAACACTGAAGCTTTCTTT.

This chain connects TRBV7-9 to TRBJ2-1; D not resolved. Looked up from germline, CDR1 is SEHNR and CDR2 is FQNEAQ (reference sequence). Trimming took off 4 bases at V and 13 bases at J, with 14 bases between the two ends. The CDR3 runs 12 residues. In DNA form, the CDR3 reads TGTGCCAGCAGCTCCGGGCAAGCAGGTCAGTTCTTC. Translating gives CASSSGQAGQFF.

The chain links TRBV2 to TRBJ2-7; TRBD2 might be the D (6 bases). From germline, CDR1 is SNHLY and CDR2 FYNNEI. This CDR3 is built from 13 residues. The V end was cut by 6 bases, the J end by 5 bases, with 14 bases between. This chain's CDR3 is CASSPTTRNEQYF. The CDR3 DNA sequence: TGTGCCAGCAGCCCCACGACTAGAAACGAGCAGTACTTC.

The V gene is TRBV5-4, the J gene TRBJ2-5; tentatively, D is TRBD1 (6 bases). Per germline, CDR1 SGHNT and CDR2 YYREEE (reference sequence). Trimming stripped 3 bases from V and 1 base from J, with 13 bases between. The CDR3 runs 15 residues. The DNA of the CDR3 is TGTGCCAGCAGCTCCGGCGACAGGTCCCAAGAGACCCAGTACTTC. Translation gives CASSSGDRSQETQYF.

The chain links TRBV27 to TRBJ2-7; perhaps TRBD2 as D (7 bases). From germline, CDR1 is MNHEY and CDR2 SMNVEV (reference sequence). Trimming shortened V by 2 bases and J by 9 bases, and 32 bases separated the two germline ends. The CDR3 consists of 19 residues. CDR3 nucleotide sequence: TGTGCCAGCAGTTTAACGAGAACGGCCGACACCTCTCGGAGGGGGGGGCAGTACTTC. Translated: CASSLTRTADTSRRGGQYF.

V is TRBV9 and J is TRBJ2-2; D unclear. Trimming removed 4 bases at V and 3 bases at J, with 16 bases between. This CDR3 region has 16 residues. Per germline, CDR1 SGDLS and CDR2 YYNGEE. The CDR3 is CASSPRAVLYTGELFF. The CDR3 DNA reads TGTGCCAGCAGCCCCCGGGCCGTACTTTACACCGGGGAGCTGTTTTTT.

The CDR3 region is CASSSWTVNSPLHF. For the CDR3, the DNA is TGTGCCAGCAGCTCTTGGACAGTAAATTCACCCCTCCACTTT. J is TRBJ1-6 and V is TRBV5-6; D is perhaps TRBD1 (6 bases). The V end was cut by 3 bases, the J end by 7 bases, with 11 bases between. The CDR3 runs 14 residues. From germline, CDR1 is SGHDT and CDR2 YYEEEE. The entire variable domain, with the rest obtained from reference TRBV5-6 and TRBJ1-6, is as follows: DAGVTQSPTHLIKTRGQQVTLRCSPKSGHDTVSWYQQALGQGPQFIFQYYEEEERQRGNFPDRFSGHQFPNYSSELNVNALLLGDSALYLCASSSWTVNSPLHFGNGTRLTVT.

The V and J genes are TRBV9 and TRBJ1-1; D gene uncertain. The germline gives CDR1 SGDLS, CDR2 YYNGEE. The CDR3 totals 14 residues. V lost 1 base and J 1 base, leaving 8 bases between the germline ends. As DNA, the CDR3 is TGTGCCAGCAGCGTAAGGGATACGAACACTGAAGCTTTCTTT. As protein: CASSVRDTNTEAFF.

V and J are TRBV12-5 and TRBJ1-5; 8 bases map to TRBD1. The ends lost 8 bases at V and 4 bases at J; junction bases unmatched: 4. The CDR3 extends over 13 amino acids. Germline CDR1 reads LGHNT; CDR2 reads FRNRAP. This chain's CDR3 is CASRDRTNQPQHF. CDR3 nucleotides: TGTGCTAGTAGGGACAGGACTAATCAGCCCCAGCATTTT.

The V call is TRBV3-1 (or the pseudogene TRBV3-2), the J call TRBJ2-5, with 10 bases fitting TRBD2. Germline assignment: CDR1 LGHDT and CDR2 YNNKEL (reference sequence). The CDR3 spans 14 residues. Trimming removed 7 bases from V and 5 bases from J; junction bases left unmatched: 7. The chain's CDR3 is CASTQRGGPETQYF. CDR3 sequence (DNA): TGTGCCAGCACCCAGCGGGGGGGCCCGGAGACCCAGTACTTC.

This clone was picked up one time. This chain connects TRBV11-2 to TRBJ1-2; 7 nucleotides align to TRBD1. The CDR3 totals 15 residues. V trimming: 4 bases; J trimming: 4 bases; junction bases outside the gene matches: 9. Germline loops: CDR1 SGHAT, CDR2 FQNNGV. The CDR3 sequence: CASSSIRDRTYGYTF. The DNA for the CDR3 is TGTGCCAGCAGCTCCATACGGGACAGAACCTATGGCTACACCTTC.

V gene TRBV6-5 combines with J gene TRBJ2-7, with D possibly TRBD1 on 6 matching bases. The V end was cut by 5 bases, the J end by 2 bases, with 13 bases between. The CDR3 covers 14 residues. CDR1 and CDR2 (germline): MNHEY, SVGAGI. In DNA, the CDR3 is TGTGCCAGCAGTCCATCTGGGGGCACCTACGAGCAGTACTTC. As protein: CASSPSGGTYEQYF.

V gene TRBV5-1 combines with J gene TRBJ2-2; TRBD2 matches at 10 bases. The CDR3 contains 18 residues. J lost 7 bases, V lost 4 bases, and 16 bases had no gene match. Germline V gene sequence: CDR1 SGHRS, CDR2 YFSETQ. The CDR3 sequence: CASSLRSLAGISIGELFF. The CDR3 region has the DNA TGCGCCAGCAGCCTGCGCTCACTAGCGGGAATAAGCATCGGGGAGCTGTTTTTT.

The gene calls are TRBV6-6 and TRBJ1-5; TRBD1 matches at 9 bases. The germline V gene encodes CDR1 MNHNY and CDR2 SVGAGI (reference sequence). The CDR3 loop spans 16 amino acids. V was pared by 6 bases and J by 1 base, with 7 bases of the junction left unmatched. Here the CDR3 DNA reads TGTGCCAGCAGAACCCGGACAGGGGACAGCAATCAGCCCCAGCATTTT. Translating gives CASRTRTGDSNQPQHF.

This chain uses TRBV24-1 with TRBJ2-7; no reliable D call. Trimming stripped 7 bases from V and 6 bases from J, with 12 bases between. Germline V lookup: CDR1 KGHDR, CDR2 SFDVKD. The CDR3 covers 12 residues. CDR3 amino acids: CATRAPLGEQYF. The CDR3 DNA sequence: TGTGCCACCAGGGCCCCCTTGGGCGAGCAGTACTTC.